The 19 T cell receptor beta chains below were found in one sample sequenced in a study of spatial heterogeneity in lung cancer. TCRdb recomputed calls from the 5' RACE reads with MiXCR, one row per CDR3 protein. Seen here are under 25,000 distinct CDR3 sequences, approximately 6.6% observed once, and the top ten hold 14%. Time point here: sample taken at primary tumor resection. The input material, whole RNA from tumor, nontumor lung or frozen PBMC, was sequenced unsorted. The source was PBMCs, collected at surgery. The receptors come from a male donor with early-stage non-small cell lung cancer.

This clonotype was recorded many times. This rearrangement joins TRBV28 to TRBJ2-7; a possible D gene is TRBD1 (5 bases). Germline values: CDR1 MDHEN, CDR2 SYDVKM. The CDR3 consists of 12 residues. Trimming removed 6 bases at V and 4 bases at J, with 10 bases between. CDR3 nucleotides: TGTGCCAGCAGCCTTCAGGGTTACGAGCAGTACTTC. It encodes CASSLQGYEQYF. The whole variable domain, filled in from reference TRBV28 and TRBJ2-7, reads DVKVTQSSRYLVKRTGEKVFLECVQDMDHENMFWYRQDPGLGLRLIYFSYDVKMKEKGDIPEGYSVSREKKERFSLILESASTNQTSMYLCASSLQGYEQYFGPGTRLTVT.

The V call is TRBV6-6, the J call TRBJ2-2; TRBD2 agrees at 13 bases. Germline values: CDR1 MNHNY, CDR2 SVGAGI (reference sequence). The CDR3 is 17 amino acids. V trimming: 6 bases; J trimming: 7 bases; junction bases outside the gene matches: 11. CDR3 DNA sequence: TGTGCCAGCAGCGATCCACTAGCGGGGGGGCCCGGCGGGGAGCTGTTTTTT. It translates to CASSDPLAGGPGGELFF.

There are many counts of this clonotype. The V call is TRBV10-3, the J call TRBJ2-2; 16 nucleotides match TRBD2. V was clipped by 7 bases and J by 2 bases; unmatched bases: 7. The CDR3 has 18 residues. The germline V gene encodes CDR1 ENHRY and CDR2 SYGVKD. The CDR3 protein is CAINPGLAGGHNTGELFF. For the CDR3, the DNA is TGTGCCATCAACCCGGGACTAGCGGGAGGGCATAACACCGGGGAGCTGTTTTTT.

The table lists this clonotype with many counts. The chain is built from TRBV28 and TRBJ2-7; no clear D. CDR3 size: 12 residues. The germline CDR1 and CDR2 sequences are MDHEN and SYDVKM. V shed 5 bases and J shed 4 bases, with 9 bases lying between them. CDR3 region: CASSPPGYEQYF. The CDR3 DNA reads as TGTGCCAGCAGTCCCCCCGGTTACGAGCAGTACTTC.

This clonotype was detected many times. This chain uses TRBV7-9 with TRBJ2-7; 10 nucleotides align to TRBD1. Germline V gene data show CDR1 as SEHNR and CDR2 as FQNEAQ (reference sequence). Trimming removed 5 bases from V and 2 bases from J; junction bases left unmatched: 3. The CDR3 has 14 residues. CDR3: CASSPGTGAYEQYF. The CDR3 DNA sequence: TGTGCCAGCAGCCCAGGGACAGGGGCCTACGAGCAGTACTTC.

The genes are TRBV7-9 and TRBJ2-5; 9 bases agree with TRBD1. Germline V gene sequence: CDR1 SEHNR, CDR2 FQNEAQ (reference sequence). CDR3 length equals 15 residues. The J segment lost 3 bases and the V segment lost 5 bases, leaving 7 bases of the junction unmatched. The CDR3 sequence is CASSTSRTGEETQYF. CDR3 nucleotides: TGTGCCAGCAGCACGTCCCGGACAGGGGAAGAGACCCAGTACTTC.

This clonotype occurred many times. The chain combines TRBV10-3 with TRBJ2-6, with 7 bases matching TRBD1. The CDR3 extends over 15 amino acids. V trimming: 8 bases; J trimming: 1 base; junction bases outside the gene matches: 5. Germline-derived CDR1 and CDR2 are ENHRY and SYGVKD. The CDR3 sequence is CAIGQDTSGANVLTF. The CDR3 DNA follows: TGTGCCATCGGACAGGATACATCTGGGGCCAACGTCCTGACTTTC.

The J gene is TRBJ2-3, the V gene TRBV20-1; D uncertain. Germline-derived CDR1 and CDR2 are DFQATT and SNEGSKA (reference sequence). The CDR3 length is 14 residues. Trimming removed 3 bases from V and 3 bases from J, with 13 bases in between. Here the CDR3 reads CSASASDATDTQYF. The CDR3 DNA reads TGCAGTGCTAGTGCCTCGGACGCAACAGATACGCAGTATTTT.

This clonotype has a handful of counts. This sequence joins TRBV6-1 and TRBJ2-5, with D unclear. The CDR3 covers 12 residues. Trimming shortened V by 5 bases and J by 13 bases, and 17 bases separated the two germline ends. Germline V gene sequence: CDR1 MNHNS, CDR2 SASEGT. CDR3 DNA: TGTGCCAGCAGTATACCCGTTTTAGGCGTGTACTTC. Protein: CASSIPVLGVYF.

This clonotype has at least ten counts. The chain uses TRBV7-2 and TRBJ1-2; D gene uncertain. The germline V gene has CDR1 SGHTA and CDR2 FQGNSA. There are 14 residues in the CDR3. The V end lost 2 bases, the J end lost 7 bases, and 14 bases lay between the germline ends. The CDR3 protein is CASSLSGVAGGYTF. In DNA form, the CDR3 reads TGTGCCAGCAGCTTAAGTGGGGTGGCTGGTGGCTACACCTTC.

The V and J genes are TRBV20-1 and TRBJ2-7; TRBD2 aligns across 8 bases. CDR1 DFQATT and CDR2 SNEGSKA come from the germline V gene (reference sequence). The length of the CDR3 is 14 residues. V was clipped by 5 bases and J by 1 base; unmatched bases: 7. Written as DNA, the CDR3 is TGCAGTGCTCCGCCAGCGGGAGCTTCCTACGAGCAGTACTTC. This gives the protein CSAPPAGASYEQYF.

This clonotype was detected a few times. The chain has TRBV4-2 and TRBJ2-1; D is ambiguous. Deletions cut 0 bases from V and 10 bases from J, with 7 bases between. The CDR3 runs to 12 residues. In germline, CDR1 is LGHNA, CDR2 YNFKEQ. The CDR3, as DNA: TGTGCCAGCAGCCAAGATCAGGTCGAGCAGTTCTTC. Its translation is CASSQDQVEQFF.

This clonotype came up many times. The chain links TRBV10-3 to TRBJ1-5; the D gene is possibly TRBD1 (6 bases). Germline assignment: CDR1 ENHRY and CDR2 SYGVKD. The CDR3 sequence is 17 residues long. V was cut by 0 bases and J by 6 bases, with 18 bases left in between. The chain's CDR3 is CAISESRAGARSQPQHF. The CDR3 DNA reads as TGTGCCATCAGTGAGTCGAGGGCAGGGGCTAGAAGTCAGCCCCAGCATTTT.

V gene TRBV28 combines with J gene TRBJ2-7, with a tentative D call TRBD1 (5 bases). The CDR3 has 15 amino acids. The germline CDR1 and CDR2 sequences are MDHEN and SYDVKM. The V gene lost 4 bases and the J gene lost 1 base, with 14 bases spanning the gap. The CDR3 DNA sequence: TGTGCCAGCAGTTGGCACGGACAAGCGTCCTACGAGCAGTACTTC. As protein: CASSWHGQASYEQYF.

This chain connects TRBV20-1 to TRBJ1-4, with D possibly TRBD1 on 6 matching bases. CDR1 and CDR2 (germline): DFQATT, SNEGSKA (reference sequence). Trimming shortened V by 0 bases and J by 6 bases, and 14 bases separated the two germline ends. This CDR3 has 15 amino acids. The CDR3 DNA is TGCAGTGCTAGAGACAACAGGGTGCCAGATGAAAAACTGTTTTTT. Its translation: CSARDNRVPDEKLFF.

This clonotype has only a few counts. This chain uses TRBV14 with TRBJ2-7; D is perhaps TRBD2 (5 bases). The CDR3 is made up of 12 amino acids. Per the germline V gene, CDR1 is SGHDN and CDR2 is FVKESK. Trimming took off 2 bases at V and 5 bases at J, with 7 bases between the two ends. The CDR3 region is CASSQSGNEQYF. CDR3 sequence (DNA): TGTGCCAGCAGCCAAAGCGGTAACGAGCAGTACTTC.

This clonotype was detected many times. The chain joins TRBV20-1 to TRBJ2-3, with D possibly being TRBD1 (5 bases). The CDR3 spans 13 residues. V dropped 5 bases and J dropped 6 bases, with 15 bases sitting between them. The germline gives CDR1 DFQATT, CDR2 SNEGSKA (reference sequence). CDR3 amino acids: CSARQGSADTQYF. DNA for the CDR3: TGCAGTGCTCGTCAGGGTAGTGCGGATACGCAGTATTTT.

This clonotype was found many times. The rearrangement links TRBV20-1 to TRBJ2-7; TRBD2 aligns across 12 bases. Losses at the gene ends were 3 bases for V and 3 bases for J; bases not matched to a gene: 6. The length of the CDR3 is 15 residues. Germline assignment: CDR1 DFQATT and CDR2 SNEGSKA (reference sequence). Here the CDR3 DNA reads TGCAGTGCTAGGGTTCTAGCGGGAGGGTTCTACGAGCAGTACTTC. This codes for CSARVLAGGFYEQYF.

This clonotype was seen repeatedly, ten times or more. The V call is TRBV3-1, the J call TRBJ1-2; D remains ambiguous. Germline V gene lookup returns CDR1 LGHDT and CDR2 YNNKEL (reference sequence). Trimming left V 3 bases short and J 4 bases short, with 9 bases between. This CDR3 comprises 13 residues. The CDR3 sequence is CASSHGESYGYTF. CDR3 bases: TGTGCCAGCAGCCATGGAGAGAGCTATGGCTACACCTTC.